These T cell receptor beta chains were read from a single sample in a study of shared clonotypes between healthy human individuals. Method: immunoSEQ multiplex PCR; TCRdb's copy keeps in-frame clones and lacks some. Here the sample spans around 2.1 million clones, approximately 95% being singletons. The material sequenced was naive CD4+ T cells sorted from blood. Source of these receptors: a man in his late teens or twenties in good health. Both conserved end residues are part of each CDR3. The D gene is left open where the match is weak. Clone size, where shown, is once, few, many, or a class for clones that have expanded.

.	TRBD2	TRBV6-6	TRBJ2-7	CASTTGGGFTYEQYF	TGTGCCAGCACCACGGGCGGGGGGTTCACCTACGAGCAGTACTTC
.	.	TRBV29-1	TRBJ2-5	CSVGVGTRYHQETQYF	TGCAGCGTTGGGGTGGGAACCCGATATCATCAAGAGACCCAGTACTTC
.	.	TRBV6-5	TRBJ2-2	CASSYVGKANTGELFF	TGTGCCAGCAGTTACGTGGGGAAGGCGAACACCGGGGAGCTGTTTTTT
.	.	TRBV30	TRBJ2-7	CAYTWSGDEQYF	TGTGCCTACACCTGGTCCGGGGACGAGCAGTACTTC
.	.	TRBV6-1	TRBJ1-5	CASSEQENSNQPQHF	TGTGCCAGCAGTGAACAGGAGAATAGCAATCAGCCCCAGCATTTT
.	.	TRBV4-1	TRBJ1-5	CASSLQTFGEGVF	TGCGCCAGCAGCCTCCAAACCTTCGGGGAGGGTGTTTTT
.	.	TRBV2	TRBJ2-3	CASLTDTQYF	TGTGCCAGCCTCACAGATACGCAGTATTTT
few	TRBD1	TRBV18	TRBJ1-5	CASSPDRDNQPQHF	TGTGCCAGCTCACCAGACAGGGACAATCAGCCCCAGCATTTT
.	TRBD2	TRBV5-8	TRBJ2-3	CASSPGTSVTDTQYF	TGTGCCAGCAGCCCCGGGACTAGCGTTACAGATACGCAGTATTTT
.	TRBD1	TRBV19	TRBJ1-2	CASSARDRRPDGYTF	TGTGCCAGTAGTGCCCGGGACAGGCGTCCGGACGGCTACACCTTC
.	.	TRBV18	TRBJ1-5	CASSPPGGRTGYQPQHF	TGTGCCAGCTCACCGCCCGGGGGGCGTACGGGGTATCAGCCCCAGCATTTT
.	TRBD1	TRBV29-1	TRBJ2-7	CSVGDRLLYEQYF	TGCAGCGTCGGGGACAGGTTACTCTACGAGCAGTACTTC
.	.	TRBV6-1	TRBJ2-1	CASTKRNLYNEQFF	TGTGCCAGCACCAAGAGGAACTTATACAATGAGCAGTTCTTC
.	.	TRBV6-1	TRBJ2-1	CASSEMKAEQFF	TGTGCCAGCAGTGAAATGAAAGCGGAGCAGTTCTTC
.	TRBD1	TRBV5-1	TRBJ2-7	CASSLAGTGSYEQYF	TGCGCCAGCAGCTTGGCGGGGACAGGGTCCTACGAGCAGTACTTC
.	TRBD1	TRBV2	TRBJ2-4	CASSSTGGGLSF	TGTGCCAGCAGCTCCACAGGGGGCGGGTTAAGCTTC
.	.	TRBV30	TRBJ2-1	CACRDNEQFF	TGTGCCTGCCGGGACAATGAGCAGTTCTTC
.	.	TRBV5-1	TRBJ1-2	CASSLGLVQDYGYTF	TGCGCCAGCAGCTTGGGCCTAGTGCAGGACTATGGCTACACCTTC
.	TRBD2	TRBV11-2	TRBJ2-2	CASSLDLVGDGRATGELFF	TGTGCCAGCAGCTTAGATCTCGTCGGGGACGGGAGGGCCACCGGGGAGCTGTTTTTT
.	.	TRBV7-8	TRBJ1-1	CASSSLVGQPDNTEAFF	TGTGCCAGCAGCTCACTAGTAGGACAGCCGGATAACACTGAAGCTTTCTTT
.	.	TRBV11-2	TRBJ1-1	CPQPPGAEAFF	TGTCCTCAACCTCCAGGGGCTGAAGCTTTCTTT
.	.	TRBV28	TRBJ2-6	CASVASGANVLTF	TGTGCCAGCGTGGCCTCTGGGGCCAACGTCCTGACTTTC
.	TRBD2	TRBV10-3	TRBJ2-3	CAIRAGLGPTDTQYF	TGTGCCATCCGCGCGGGACTAGGACCCACAGATACGCAGTATTTT
.	.	TRBV18	TRBJ1-2	CASSPSGTNYGYTF	TGTGCCAGCTCACCCTCCGGGACAAACTATGGCTACACCTTC
.	.	TRBV19	TRBJ1-6	CASRDTGNSPLHF	TGTGCCAGTCGAGATACGGGGAATTCACCCCTCCACTTT
.	.	TRBV2	TRBJ2-2	CASIGTTNTGELFF	TGTGCCAGTATAGGAACCACGAACACCGGGGAGCTGTTTTTT
.	.	TRBV29-1	TRBJ1-1	CSVLLMNTEAFF	TGCAGCGTATTACTCATGAACACTGAAGCTTTCTTT
once	.	TRBV2	TRBJ1-4	CASSDPNEKLFF	TGTGCCAGCAGTGACCCTAATGAAAAACTGTTTTTT
.	.	TRBV10-3	TRBJ1-5	CAISESEGSQHF	TGTGCCATCAGTGAGTCGGAGGGGTCCCAGCATTTT
.	.	TRBV25-1	TRBJ2-7	CARDPYEQYF	TGTGCCAGAGATCCTTACGAGCAGTACTTC
.	.	TRBV2	TRBJ1-5	CASSEGGGSQPQHF	TGTGCCAGCAGTGAAGGGGGGGGCAGTCAGCCCCAGCATTTT
.	.	TRBV28	TRBJ1-5	CASSFGTGLNQPQHF	TGTGCCAGCAGTTTCGGAACAGGATTAAATCAGCCCCAGCATTTT
.	.	TRBV27	TRBJ1-5	CASSWAANQPQHF	TGTGCCAGCAGTTGGGCAGCCAATCAGCCCCAGCATTTT
.	TRBD2	TRBV6-5	TRBJ2-7	CASSYLAGYSYEQYF	TGTGCCAGCAGTTACTTAGCGGGCTACTCCTACGAGCAGTACTTC
.	.	TRBV5-4	TRBJ2-1	CASSLSGFDNEQFF	TGTGCCAGCAGCTTGTCGGGCTTCGACAATGAGCAGTTCTTC
few	.	TRBV5-4	TRBJ1-1	CASSIDRNTEAFF	TGTGCCAGCAGCATAGACAGGAACACTGAAGCTTTCTTT
.	.	TRBV5-1	TRBJ2-6	CASSTDSSWADVLTF	TGCGCCAGCAGCACAGACTCCTCCTGGGCCGACGTCCTGACTTTC
.	.	TRBV9	TRBJ1-4	CASSGRELLNEKLFF	TGTGCCAGCAGCGGCCGGGAGCTTTTAAATGAAAAACTGTTTTTT
.	TRBD1	TRBV5-1	TRBJ1-1	CASSPRQGQNTEAFF	TGCGCCAGCAGCCCCCGACAGGGGCAAAACACTGAAGCTTTCTTT
once	TRBD1	TRBV4-1	TRBJ2-7	CASSYDRGSYEQYF	TGCGCCAGCAGCTATGACAGGGGCTCCTACGAGCAGTACTTC
.	.	TRBV19	TRBJ2-7	CAIPRGSRGTSEQYF	TGTGCCATCCCCCGGGGGAGCAGGGGCACTAGCGAGCAGTACTTC
.	.	TRBV2	TRBJ1-6	CASSENVDSPLHF	TGTGCCAGCAGTGAAAATGTGGATTCACCCCTCCACTTT
.	.	TRBV6-1	TRBJ2-7	CASSEGPPGQYF	TGTGCCAGCAGTGAAGGACCCCCCGGGCAGTACTTC
once	.	TRBV14	TRBJ1-1	CASSQGGSQAIKVGAFF	TGTGCCAGCAGCCAAGGGGGATCACAGGCGATAAAGGTGGGAGCTTTCTTT
.	.	TRBV28	TRBJ2-4	CASSLLRTENIQYF	TGTGCCAGCAGTTTGCTCCGGACAGAAAACATTCAGTACTTC
.	.	TRBV27	TRBJ2-6	CASSLRRLDVLTF	TGTGCCAGCAGTCTTCGGCGCCTGGACGTCCTGACTTTC
.	.	TRBV19	TRBJ2-7	CASSPAGTSGRFEQYF	TGTGCCAGTAGTCCGGCCGGTACCTCAGGGAGATTCGAGCAGTACTTC
.	.	TRBV28	TRBJ1-3	CASSWGRALSGNTIYF	TGTGCCAGCAGTTGGGGGCGGGCGCTCTCTGGAAACACCATATATTTT
once	TRBD2	TRBV7-9	TRBJ2-1	CASSSGLAVYNEQFF	TGTGCCAGCAGCTCGGGACTAGCGGTATACAATGAGCAGTTCTTC
.	TRBD1	TRBV7-9	TRBJ2-5	CASSSGQGKSETQYF	TGTGCCAGCAGCTCCGGACAGGGGAAATCGGAGACCCAGTACTTC
.	.	TRBV30	TRBJ1-2	CAWRVTGVDYGYTF	TGTGCCTGGAGGGTTACTGGGGTAGACTATGGCTACACCTTC
.	.	TRBV5-1	TRBJ2-1	CASSSGQREQFF	TGCGCCAGCAGCTCTGGACAGCGTGAGCAGTTCTTC